This T cell receptor (beta chain) was observed in a study of blood T cell repertoires in COVID-19. The protocol was immunoSEQ multiplex PCR, while the TCRdb copy is restricted to in-frame clones and leaves out a portion. The sample has some 150,000 clones; 85% to 90% are singletons. Study members were between roughly 18 and 100 years old and lived in approximately 25 US regions. The J segment lost 7 bases and the V segment lost 4 bases, leaving 10 bases of the junction unmatched. Germline values: CDR1 GTSNPN, CDR2 SVGIG (reference sequence). CDR3 length: 14 amino acids. The receptor's source is a woman between 25 and 40 years old with acute COVID-19. The chain has TRBV30 and TRBJ2-7; TRBD1 agrees at 10 bases. Sample: PBMCs or T cells enriched from blood (not recorded which). CDR3 residues: CAWTAGQGFYEQYF. The CDR3 DNA is TGTGCCTGGACGGCGGGACAGGGGTTTTATGAGCAGTACTTC.